This T cell receptor (beta chain) stems from a study of regulatory T cells in long-lasting Graves disease. Across the study: Antithyroid drug exposure in newly diagnosed Graves' patients had lasted under 3 months. Study-level points and caveats: TCR diversity was lower in persistent Graves' patients than in newly diagnosed ones.

TCR beta libraries were built with iRepertoire HTBI primers and Arm-PCR of CDR3 regions. Original analysis: In the combined samples, 62 TRBV and fewer than 15 TRBJ segments were identified. TCRdb redid the calling of the multiplex PCR reads with MiXCR, one entry per CDR3 protein. TCRdb, not the original authors, processed these V and J calls. The data contain some 450,000 distinct CDR3 sequences, roughly 15% of them singletons. This clonotype appeared many times. As yet, its antigen is unknown. V lost 1 base, J lost 8 bases, and 8 bases lay in between. CDR3 length equals 12 residues. Germline CDR1 and CDR2: MDHEN and SYDVKM. Time point meaning: newly diagnosed GD, antithyroid drugs for less than 3 months. Extracted RNA from PBMCs served as the source of the TCR library. These data also formed part of another study, on T cells in Graves' hyperthyroidism and ophthalmopathy. That paper states: Uncontrolled infection, other autoimmune disease, pregnancy or lactation excluded patients.

This TCR derives from a woman aged 25 to 45 with Graves disease. Sequencing was performed on peripheral blood mononuclear cells (PBMCs), taken at new diagnosis, from a patient treated with antithyroid drugs. The gene calls are TRBV28 and TRBJ1-2, with a tentative D call TRBD1 (6 bases). CDR3 loop: CASSLSGDGYTF. The CDR3 DNA is TGTGCCAGCAGTTTATCAGGGGACGGCTACACCTTC.